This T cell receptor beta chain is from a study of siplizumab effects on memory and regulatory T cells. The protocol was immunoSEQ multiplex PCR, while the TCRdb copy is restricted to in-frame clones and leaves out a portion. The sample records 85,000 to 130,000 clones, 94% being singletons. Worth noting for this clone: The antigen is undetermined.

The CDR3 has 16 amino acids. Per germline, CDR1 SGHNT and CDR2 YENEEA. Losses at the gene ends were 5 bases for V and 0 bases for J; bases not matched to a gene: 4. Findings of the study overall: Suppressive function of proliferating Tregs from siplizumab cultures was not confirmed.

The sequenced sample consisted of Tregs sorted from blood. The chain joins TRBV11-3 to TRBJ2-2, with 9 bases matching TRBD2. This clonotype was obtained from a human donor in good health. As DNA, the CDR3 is TGTGCCAGCAGCAGACTAGCGGCCGCGAACACCGGGGAGCTGTTTTTT. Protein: CASSRLAAANTGELFF.